The clone carrying this TCR beta chain was recorded at least ten times. The target antigen is unknown. The data derive from a study of prognosis after radiotherapy for stage I lung cancer. Study context: The tumor was squamous cell carcinoma for several patients; for around eleven, it was adenocarcinoma.

Study outcomes and limitations: Patients without metastases reportedly showed TRBV and TRBJ gene usage unlike that of patients with metastases.

Germline-derived CDR1 and CDR2 are KGHDR and SFDVKD. The V and J ends lost 1 base and 4 bases respectively, with 3 bases between them. The CDR3 extends over 13 amino acids. The TCR beta CDR3 region was amplified from genomic DNA, with two rounds of multiplex PCR being used for the amplification. The first PCR round targeted every TRBV and TRBJ gene with specific primers. TCRdb called the multiplex PCR reads again in MiXCR, with one record for every CDR3 protein. The data contain 20,000 to 30,000 distinct CDR3 sequences, 30% to 45% of them singletons. The chain joins TRBV24-1 to TRBJ2-2; no clear D gene. The clonotype comes from a donor over 45 with non-small cell lung cancer. Material: PBMCs, obtained before or after stereotactic body radiation therapy (not recorded which). CDR3 nucleotides: TGTGCCACCAGTGATTTATTCACCGGGGAGCTGTTTTTT. Translating gives CATSDLFTGELFF.